Presented here are 3 T cell receptor beta chains from one specimen sequenced in a study of blood T cells in healthy people across ages. A J-beta primer mix and a sample-barcoded 5' primer were used in a second PCR of about 6 to 12 cycles. MiXCR, applied by TCRdb to the 5' RACE reads, yields one record per CDR3 protein. The sample consists of about 1,800,000 distinct CDR3 sequences, roughly 27% of them appearing once. The specimen sequenced was blood. The receptors originated from a woman in her thirties in good health.

The chain employs TRBV25-1 and TRBJ1-2; D call uncertain. The CDR3 extends over 11 amino acids. In germline, CDR1 is MGHDK, CDR2 SYGVNS. V lost 3 bases and J lost 4, with 3 bases in between. The DNA of the CDR3 is TGTGCCAGCAGTGAGTTCTATGGCTACACCTTC. This encodes CASSEFYGYTF.

This clonotype was seen many times. The V and J genes are TRBV7-2 and TRBJ2-3; 8 positions agree with TRBD2. V lost 5 bases to trimming and J lost 8 bases; unmatched junction nucleotides: 12. This CDR3 region has 15 residues. Germline assignment: CDR1 SGHTA and CDR2 FQGNSA. The CDR3 DNA is TGTGCCAGCAGCCCCAGGCGGGGGGCCCCTAGTACGCAGTATTTT. As protein: CASSPRRGAPSTQYF.

The sample holds a few counts of this clonotype. The V and J genes are TRBV20-1 and TRBJ2-5, with 7 bases that match TRBD1. Germline V lookup: CDR1 DFQATT, CDR2 SNEGSKA (reference sequence). J lost 5 bases, V lost 3 bases, and 9 bases had no gene match. The CDR3 is 14 amino acids. Written as DNA, the CDR3 is TGCAGTGCTAGTTCAGGACAGGTGGGCGAGACCCAGTACTTC. This gives the protein CSASSGQVGETQYF.